This is a list of T cell receptor beta chains from one sample in a study of shared clonotypes between healthy human individuals. The repertoire was sequenced with immunoSEQ multiplex PCR; TCRdb's copy has only in-frame clones and lacks some. The sample gives 550,000 to 700,000 clones, approximately 73% of which show up once; around 1.8% is in the top ten. The sequenced sample consisted of memory CD4+ T cells sorted from blood. Every receptor here comes from a young woman in good health. Both conserved end residues are part of each CDR3. D genes are given only for firm matches. Some rows mark clone size as missing; the rest say once, few, many or name a class of expanded clone.

j_call clone_size d_call v_call cdr3_aa cdr3_nt
TRBJ2-3 - TRBD1 TRBV6-1 CASRDRRKPTDTQYF TGTGCCAGCCGGGACAGGAGAAAACCTACAGATACGCAGTATTTT
TRBJ1-1 few TRBD1 TRBV6-5 CASSYDAGQGYTEAFF TGTGCCAGCAGTTACGACGCCGGACAGGGGTACACTGAAGCTTTCTTT
TRBJ2-3 - TRBD2 TRBV5-4 CASTSASGLSTDTQYF TGTGCCAGCACCTCTGCTAGCGGACTTAGCACAGATACGCAGTATTTT
TRBJ2-1 - - TRBV28 CASSVARLGRPAYNEQFF TGTGCCAGCAGTGTAGCCCGGTTAGGGAGGCCAGCCTACAATGAGCAGTTCTTC
TRBJ1-5 once - TRBV19 CASSIRRDPNYSNQPQHF TGTGCCAGTAGTATAAGGAGGGACCCGAATTATAGCAATCAGCCCCAGCATTTT
TRBJ2-1 few - TRBV18 CASSPTAPGNEQFF TGTGCCAGCTCACCGACGGCCCCAGGCAATGAGCAGTTCTTC
TRBJ2-1 many - TRBV25-1 CASSGSRTDYNEQFF TGTGCCAGCAGTGGGTCAAGAACGGATTACAATGAGCAGTTCTTC
TRBJ2-6 - TRBD1 TRBV28 CASSFPLQGLANVLTF TGTGCCAGCAGTTTCCCCCTACAGGGGTTAGCCAACGTCCTGACTTTC
TRBJ1-5 - TRBD1 TRBV10-3 CAISEKSGGHQPQHF TGTGCCATCAGTGAGAAGTCAGGGGGACATCAGCCCCAGCATTTT
TRBJ1-2 - - TRBV5-4 CASSPHRDYGYTF TGTGCCAGCAGCCCGCACAGGGACTATGGCTACACCTTC
TRBJ2-2 - TRBD1 TRBV28 CASQVPTGGGTGELFF TGTGCCTCGCAGGTCCCGACAGGGGGCGGGACCGGGGAGCTGTTTTTT
TRBJ2-1 - - TRBV7-6 CASSFGRWSNEQFF TGTGCCAGCAGCTTCGGCCGCTGGTCTAATGAGCAGTTCTTC
TRBJ1-4 - TRBD1 TRBV19 CASSDAAGQANEKLFF TGTGCCAGTAGTGATGCCGCGGGACAGGCTAATGAAAAACTGTTTTTT
TRBJ1-3 - - TRBV6-5 CASSYTRGGSGNTIYF TGTGCCAGCAGTTACACCCGGGGGGGATCGGGAAACACCATATATTTT
TRBJ2-2 - TRBD2 TRBV7-2 CASSLSGRTGELFF TGTGCCAGCAGCTTAAGCGGGAGAACCGGGGAGCTGTTTTTT
TRBJ2-1 - TRBD2 TRBV10-3 CAISQGLAENEQFF TGTGCCATCAGTCAGGGACTAGCGGAGAATGAGCAGTTCTTC
TRBJ2-7 - - TRBV4-2 CASSQDLSYEQYF TGTGCCAGCAGCCAAGATTTGTCCTACGAGCAGTACTTC
TRBJ2-3 - - TRBV7-9 CASSLAQSGADTQYF TGTGCCAGCAGCTTAGCACAGTCTGGCGCAGATACGCAGTATTTT
TRBJ1-1 - - TRBV27 CASSLGRGVFDTEAFF TGTGCCAGCAGTTTGGGGCGCGGAGTTTTCGACACTGAAGCTTTCTTT
TRBJ2-3 many TRBD2 TRBV27 CASSSIAGGGGYVTQYF TGTGCCAGCAGTTCGATCGCGGGAGGAGGGGGTTATGTTACGCAGTATTTT
TRBJ1-2 - - TRBV28 CASSLDGGANGYTF TGTGCCAGCAGTTTAGATGGGGGCGCGAATGGCTACACCTTC
TRBJ2-5 - TRBD2 TRBV4-2 CASSLGAGGLEETQYF TGTGCCAGCAGCTTGGGAGCGGGAGGGTTAGAAGAGACCCAGTACTTC
TRBJ2-7 many - TRBV10-3 CAISDPPAMYEQYF TGTGCCATCAGTGACCCCCCCGCGATGTACGAGCAGTACTTC
TRBJ1-3 - TRBD1 TRBV7-9 CASLYPRDRSGNTIYF TGTGCCAGCCTCTACCCCCGGGACAGGTCTGGAAACACCATATATTTT
TRBJ1-5 - - TRBV6-5 CASSYRSRGGQPQHF TGTGCCAGCAGTTACCGTTCCAGGGGAGGTCAGCCCCAGCATTTT
TRBJ2-3 - - TRBV7-9 CASRGFGLGRGATDTQYF TGTGCCAGCAGAGGATTCGGTTTGGGACGGGGAGCCACAGATACGCAGTATTTT
TRBJ1-2 - - TRBV28 CASSIGQSSANYGYTF TGTGCCAGCAGTATTGGACAGTCGTCGGCTAACTATGGCTACACCTTC
TRBJ1-1 - TRBD1 TRBV28 CASSSRQGAGRNTEAFF TGTGCCAGCAGTTCCCGACAGGGGGCGGGTAGGAACACTGAAGCTTTCTTT